This is a list of T cell receptor beta chains from one sample in a study of cytomegalovirus exposure and HLA in healthy donors. TCRdb's table, derived via immunoSEQ multiplex PCR, lists solely in-frame clones and lacks some. The table has about 170,000 clones, about 85% seen once. The sequencing input was PBMCs. The receptors come from a man aged 30 to 39 in good health and CMV-seropositive. Each CDR3 is given with its conserved first and last residue. The order of the fields is V gene, J gene, D gene, clone size, CDR3 protein, CDR3 DNA. The D gene is left open where the match is weak. A row's size may be missing; if present it is once, few, many or a size class.

V gene: TRBV4-2
J gene: TRBJ2-2
D gene: TRBD1
clone size: .
CDR3 protein: CASSPLAGGGELFF
CDR3 DNA: TGTGCCAGCAGCCCCCTCGCAGGGGGCGGGGAGCTGTTTTTT

V gene: TRBV7-3
J gene: TRBJ2-1
D gene: .
clone size: .
CDR3 protein: CASSLDRSYNEQFF
CDR3 DNA: TGTGCCAGCAGCCTCGACAGGTCCTACAATGAGCAGTTCTTC

V gene: TRBV4-3
J gene: TRBJ2-1
D gene: .
clone size: .
CDR3 protein: CASSQDFGIDYLGEQFF
CDR3 DNA: TGCGCCAGCAGCCAAGATTTCGGGATAGATTACCTCGGTGAGCAGTTCTTC

V gene: TRBV11-3
J gene: TRBJ2-1
D gene: TRBD2
clone size: .
CDR3 protein: CASSLLLWEGGNEQFF
CDR3 DNA: TGTGCCAGCAGCTTATTATTGTGGGAGGGAGGCAATGAGCAGTTCTTC

V gene: TRBV7-9
J gene: TRBJ2-5
D gene: .
clone size: .
CDR3 protein: CASSLSITETQYF
CDR3 DNA: TGTGCCAGCAGCTTAAGCATCACGGAGACCCAGTACTTC

V gene: TRBV19
J gene: TRBJ2-1
D gene: TRBD2
clone size: .
CDR3 protein: CASSIGAGGPYNEQFF
CDR3 DNA: TGTGCCAGTAGTATAGGGGCGGGAGGGCCCTACAATGAGCAGTTCTTC

V gene: TRBV11-1
J gene: TRBJ1-3
D gene: .
clone size: .
CDR3 protein: CASSDRSSGNTIYF
CDR3 DNA: TGTGCCAGCAGCGACAGGAGTTCTGGAAACACCATATATTTT

V gene: TRBV7-8
J gene: TRBJ1-1
D gene: TRBD1
clone size: .
CDR3 protein: CASSSTGITEAFF
CDR3 DNA: TGTGCCAGCAGCTCGACAGGGATCACTGAAGCTTTCTTT

V gene: TRBV19
J gene: TRBJ1-2
D gene: .
clone size: .
CDR3 protein: CASSMGPGVNYGYTF
CDR3 DNA: TGTGCCAGTAGTATGGGACCAGGGGTGAACTATGGCTACACCTTC

V gene: TRBV11-2
J gene: TRBJ2-1
D gene: .
clone size: .
CDR3 protein: CASSLARQNEQFF
CDR3 DNA: TGTGCCAGCAGCCTAGCGCGGCAAAATGAGCAGTTCTTC

V gene: TRBV9
J gene: TRBJ2-5
D gene: .
clone size: .
CDR3 protein: CASSVAEETQYF
CDR3 DNA: TGTGCCAGCAGCGTAGCTGAAGAGACCCAGTACTTC

V gene: TRBV6-6
J gene: TRBJ2-3
D gene: .
clone size: .
CDR3 protein: CASSYQTGTDTQYF
CDR3 DNA: TGTGCCAGCAGTTACCAGACAGGCACAGATACGCAGTATTTT

V gene: TRBV11-1
J gene: TRBJ2-7
D gene: TRBD2
clone size: .
CDR3 protein: CASSSGGIRSEQYF
CDR3 DNA: TGTGCCAGCAGCTCCGGGGGGATCCGCTCCGAGCAGTACTTC

V gene: TRBV4-1
J gene: TRBJ2-3
D gene: TRBD2
clone size: .
CDR3 protein: CASSQGLAGWADTQYF
CDR3 DNA: TGCGCCAGCAGCCAAGGACTAGCGGGATGGGCAGATACGCAGTATTTT

V gene: TRBV7-9
J gene: TRBJ1-4
D gene: TRBD1
clone size: .
CDR3 protein: CSSSSDRGIGEKLFF
CDR3 DNA: TGTTCCAGCAGTTCCGACAGGGGCATTGGGGAAAAACTGTTTTTT

V gene: TRBV4-1
J gene: TRBJ1-5
D gene: .
clone size: .
CDR3 protein: CASSQDVSGFSNQPQHF
CDR3 DNA: TGCGCCAGCAGCCAAGATGTATCGGGATTTAGCAATCAGCCCCAGCATTTT

V gene: TRBV7-9
J gene: TRBJ2-5
D gene: .
clone size: .
CDR3 protein: CASSFYGGVRGKETQYF
CDR3 DNA: TGTGCCAGCAGCTTCTATGGAGGGGTAAGGGGAAAAGAGACCCAGTACTTC

V gene: TRBV7-2
J gene: TRBJ1-2
D gene: .
clone size: .
CDR3 protein: CASRLGGVYGYTF
CDR3 DNA: TGTGCCAGCAGATTAGGGGGGGTATATGGCTACACCTTC

V gene: TRBV6-4
J gene: TRBJ2-1
D gene: TRBD2
clone size: .
CDR3 protein: CASSDGTSGNNEQFF
CDR3 DNA: TGTGCCAGCAGTGACGGGACTAGCGGAAACAATGAGCAGTTCTTC

V gene: TRBV7-2
J gene: TRBJ1-4
D gene: TRBD1
clone size: few
CDR3 protein: CASSFSRTGANEKLFF
CDR3 DNA: TGTGCCAGCAGCTTTAGCCGGACAGGCGCGAATGAAAAACTGTTTTTT

V gene: TRBV7-3
J gene: TRBJ2-1
D gene: TRBD2
clone size: .
CDR3 protein: CASSLILASGSRGYNEQFF
CDR3 DNA: TGTGCCAGCAGCTTAATATTGGCTAGCGGGAGTCGGGGCTACAATGAGCAGTTCTTC

V gene: TRBV5-1
J gene: TRBJ2-4
D gene: .
clone size: .
CDR3 protein: CASSFTTGTSKNIQYF
CDR3 DNA: TGCGCCAGCAGCTTTACAACCGGGACATCCAAAAACATTCAGTACTTC

V gene: TRBV5-4
J gene: TRBJ2-5
D gene: TRBD1
clone size: .
CDR3 protein: CASRRQGSETQYF
CDR3 DNA: TGTGCCAGCAGACGACAGGGTAGCGAGACCCAGTACTTC

V gene: TRBV14
J gene: TRBJ2-1
D gene: .
clone size: .
CDR3 protein: CASSQFIGSSYNEQFF
CDR3 DNA: TGTGCCAGCAGCCAATTTATCGGGAGCTCCTACAATGAGCAGTTCTTC

V gene: TRBV10-1
J gene: TRBJ2-1
D gene: .
clone size: .
CDR3 protein: CASSEQASEQFF
CDR3 DNA: TGCGCCAGCAGTGAGCAGGCGAGTGAGCAGTTCTTC

V gene: TRBV19
J gene: TRBJ2-3
D gene: TRBD2
clone size: .
CDR3 protein: CATTGGTDTQYF
CDR3 DNA: TGTGCCACAACGGGGGGGACAGATACGCAGTATTTT

V gene: TRBV9
J gene: TRBJ2-1
D gene: TRBD2
clone size: .
CDR3 protein: CASSVSSGSYNEQFF
CDR3 DNA: TGTGCCAGCAGCGTTTCTAGCGGCTCCTACAATGAGCAGTTCTTC

V gene: TRBV4-1
J gene: TRBJ2-7
D gene: .
clone size: .
CDR3 protein: CASSQLPTGNHEQYF
CDR3 DNA: TGCGCCAGCAGCCAACTACCAACAGGGAACCACGAGCAGTACTTC

V gene: TRBV29-1
J gene: TRBJ2-2
D gene: TRBD2
clone size: .
CDR3 protein: CSVEPRLATGELFF
CDR3 DNA: TGCAGCGTTGAGCCTAGACTAGCTACCGGGGAGCTGTTTTTT

V gene: TRBV5-1
J gene: TRBJ1-2
D gene: .
clone size: .
CDR3 protein: CASSLGGEDGYTF
CDR3 DNA: TGCGCCAGCAGCTTAGGAGGAGAGGATGGCTACACCTTC

V gene: TRBV7-8
J gene: TRBJ2-2
D gene: TRBD1
clone size: once
CDR3 protein: CASSGIGQGRRPGELFF
CDR3 DNA: TGTGCCAGCAGCGGTATCGGACAGGGGAGGAGGCCCGGGGAGCTGTTTTTT

V gene: TRBV14
J gene: TRBJ2-1
D gene: .
clone size: .
CDR3 protein: CASSQVQGLEQFF
CDR3 DNA: TGTGCCAGCAGCCAAGTCCAGGGGCTTGAGCAGTTCTTC

V gene: TRBV19
J gene: TRBJ2-1
D gene: TRBD2
clone size: .
CDR3 protein: CASSTNSGSLSYNEQFF
CDR3 DNA: TGTGCCAGTAGTACGAATAGCGGGAGTTTGTCCTACAATGAGCAGTTCTTC

V gene: TRBV11-3
J gene: TRBJ2-1
D gene: TRBD2
clone size: .
CDR3 protein: CASSLRGGRYYNEQFF
CDR3 DNA: TGTGCCAGCAGCTTACGGGGCGGGAGGTACTACAATGAGCAGTTCTTC

V gene: TRBV5-4
J gene: TRBJ2-1
D gene: TRBD2
clone size: .
CDR3 protein: CASRDPKAGGPYNEQFF
CDR3 DNA: TGTGCCAGCAGGGACCCCAAGGCGGGAGGCCCCTACAATGAGCAGTTCTTC

V gene: TRBV7-6
J gene: TRBJ1-1
D gene: .
clone size: .
CDR3 protein: CASSLMTGEAFF
CDR3 DNA: TGTGCCAGCAGCTTAATGACAGGTGAAGCTTTCTTT

V gene: TRBV7-6
J gene: TRBJ2-1
D gene: TRBD1
clone size: .
CDR3 protein: CASSRQGPFDNEQFF
CDR3 DNA: TGTGCCAGCAGCCGACAGGGACCCTTTGACAATGAGCAGTTCTTC

V gene: TRBV2
J gene: TRBJ2-1
D gene: TRBD2
clone size: .
CDR3 protein: CAGATLGGEGGQFF
CDR3 DNA: TGTGCCGGAGCTACCCTCGGCGGGGAGGGTGGGCAGTTCTTC

V gene: TRBV7-8
J gene: TRBJ2-2
D gene: TRBD2
clone size: .
CDR3 protein: CASSLAWFENQPSGRGTGELFF
CDR3 DNA: TGTGCCAGCAGCTTAGCCTGGTTCGAAAATCAACCTAGCGGGAGGGGCACCGGGGAGCTGTTTTTT

V gene: TRBV6-5
J gene: TRBJ2-7
D gene: .
clone size: .
CDR3 protein: CASSEGFYEQYF
CDR3 DNA: TGTGCCAGCAGTGAGGGATTCTACGAGCAGTACTTC

V gene: TRBV7-2
J gene: TRBJ2-2
D gene: .
clone size: .
CDR3 protein: CASSFPETAYTGELFF
CDR3 DNA: TGTGCCAGCAGCTTCCCGGAGACAGCGTACACCGGGGAGCTGTTTTTT

V gene: TRBV7-2
J gene: TRBJ2-1
D gene: TRBD2
clone size: .
CDR3 protein: CASKGVSGRVEQFF
CDR3 DNA: TGTGCCAGCAAGGGTGTTAGCGGGAGGGTTGAGCAGTTCTTC

V gene: TRBV7-9
J gene: TRBJ2-3
D gene: .
clone size: .
CDR3 protein: CASSASGDTQYF
CDR3 DNA: TGTGCCAGCAGCGCTAGTGGAGATACGCAGTATTTT

V gene: TRBV7-3
J gene: TRBJ1-5
D gene: TRBD1
clone size: few
CDR3 protein: CASSPTGGYEPQHF
CDR3 DNA: TGTGCCAGCAGTCCTACAGGGGGCTATGAGCCCCAGCATTTT

V gene: TRBV5-4
J gene: TRBJ1-1
D gene: .
clone size: .
CDR3 protein: CASSLGANTEAFF
CDR3 DNA: TGTGCCAGCAGTTTAGGAGCTAACACTGAAGCTTTCTTT

V gene: TRBV29-1
J gene: TRBJ1-2
D gene: .
clone size: .
CDR3 protein: CSVDRGIYGYTF
CDR3 DNA: TGCAGCGTTGACCGGGGAATCTATGGCTACACCTTC

V gene: TRBV27
J gene: TRBJ2-5
D gene: TRBD1
clone size: .
CDR3 protein: CASPRSTGGGETQYF
CDR3 DNA: TGTGCCAGCCCCCGCTCGACAGGGGGTGGAGAGACCCAGTACTTC

V gene: TRBV11-3
J gene: TRBJ2-1
D gene: .
clone size: few
CDR3 protein: CASSLGARRSYNEQFF
CDR3 DNA: TGTGCCAGCAGCTTAGGAGCACGAAGATCCTACAATGAGCAGTTCTTC

V gene: TRBV5-1
J gene: TRBJ2-2
D gene: .
clone size: .
CDR3 protein: CASGELTGELFF
CDR3 DNA: TGCGCCAGCGGAGAACTCACCGGGGAGCTGTTTTTT

V gene: TRBV10-3
J gene: TRBJ2-3
D gene: .
clone size: .
CDR3 protein: CAISDTGITDTQYF
CDR3 DNA: TGTGCCATCAGTGACACCGGGATCACAGATACGCAGTATTTT

V gene: TRBV18
J gene: TRBJ2-1
D gene: TRBD2
clone size: few
CDR3 protein: CASSPFRTGGPGEQFF
CDR3 DNA: TGTGCCAGCTCACCATTCCGGACGGGAGGGCCTGGTGAGCAGTTCTTC

V gene: TRBV9
J gene: TRBJ2-2
D gene: TRBD2
clone size: .
CDR3 protein: CASSPSAGGNPGELFF
CDR3 DNA: TGTGCCAGCAGCCCCTCGGCGGGAGGGAACCCCGGGGAGCTGTTTTTT

V gene: TRBV7-3
J gene: TRBJ2-1
D gene: .
clone size: .
CDR3 protein: CASSFGGGGNEQFF
CDR3 DNA: TGTGCCAGCAGCTTTGGGGGAGGGGGAAATGAGCAGTTCTTC

V gene: TRBV11-3
J gene: TRBJ2-7
D gene: TRBD2
clone size: .
CDR3 protein: CASSLLAGGYEQYF
CDR3 DNA: TGTGCCAGCAGCTTACTAGCGGGAGGCTACGAGCAGTACTTC

V gene: TRBV19
J gene: TRBJ2-3
D gene: TRBD2
clone size: .
CDR3 protein: CASSPLAGGPDTQYF
CDR3 DNA: TGTGCCAGTAGCCCACTAGCGGGAGGCCCCGATACGCAGTATTTT

V gene: TRBV15
J gene: TRBJ1-1
D gene: .
clone size: .
CDR3 protein: CATSRGGGNTEAFF
CDR3 DNA: TGTGCCACCAGCAGAGGGGGGGGGAACACTGAAGCTTTCTTT